This T cell receptor (beta chain) was sequenced in a study of cytomegalovirus exposure and HLA in healthy donors. General study points: A later analysis associated about 18,000 TCR beta sequences with HLA alleles at a 0.05 false discovery rate.

All the people who gave samples were healthy bone marrow donors. As for this clone: Its matching antigen is unknown.

The PCR had 60 Vbeta and 13 Jbeta primers. TCRdb's copy holds only in-frame clones and misses some; the assay was immunoSEQ multiplex PCR. The sample lists approximately 110,000 clones, around 74% occurring once. This CDR3 region has 16 residues. Germline trimming cut 5 bases from V and 5 bases from J; bases unmatched to any gene: 15. Germline V CDR1 and CDR2: SGHDT, YYEEEE. The chain links TRBV5-6 to TRBJ1-2, with TRBD1 identical over 7 bases. The clonotype comes from a woman aged 45-59 years in good health and CMV-seropositive. Sequences were obtained from PBMCs. The chain's CDR3 is CASSSGGLTWGYGYTF. The CDR3 DNA sequence: TGTGCCAGCAGTTCAGGGGGTCTGACCTGGGGTTATGGCTACACCTTC.